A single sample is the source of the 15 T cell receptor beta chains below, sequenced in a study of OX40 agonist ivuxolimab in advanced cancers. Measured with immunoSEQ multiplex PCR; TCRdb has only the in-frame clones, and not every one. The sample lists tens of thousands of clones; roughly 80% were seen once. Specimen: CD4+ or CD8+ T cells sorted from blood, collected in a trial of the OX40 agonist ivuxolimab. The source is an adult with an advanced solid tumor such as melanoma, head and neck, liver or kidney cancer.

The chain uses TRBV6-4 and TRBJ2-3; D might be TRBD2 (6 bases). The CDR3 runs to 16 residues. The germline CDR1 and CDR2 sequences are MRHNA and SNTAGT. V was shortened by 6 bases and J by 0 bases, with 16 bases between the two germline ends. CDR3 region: CASSLAGTSSTDTQYF. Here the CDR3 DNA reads TGTGCCAGCAGCCTGGCCGGGACTTCTAGCACAGATACGCAGTATTTT.

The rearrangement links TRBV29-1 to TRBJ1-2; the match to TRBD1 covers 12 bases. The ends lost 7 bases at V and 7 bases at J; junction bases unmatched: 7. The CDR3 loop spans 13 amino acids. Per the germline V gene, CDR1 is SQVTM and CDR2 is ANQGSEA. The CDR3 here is CSAEGQGARGYTF. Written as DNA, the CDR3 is TGCAGCGCCGAGGGACAGGGGGCGCGTGGCTACACCTTC.

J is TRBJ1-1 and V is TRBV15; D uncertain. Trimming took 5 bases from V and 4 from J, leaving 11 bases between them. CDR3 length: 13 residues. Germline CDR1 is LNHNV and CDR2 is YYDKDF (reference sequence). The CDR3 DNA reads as TGTGCCACCAGCCCGATCAGTGGCACTGAAGCTTTCTTT. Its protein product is CATSPISGTEAFF.

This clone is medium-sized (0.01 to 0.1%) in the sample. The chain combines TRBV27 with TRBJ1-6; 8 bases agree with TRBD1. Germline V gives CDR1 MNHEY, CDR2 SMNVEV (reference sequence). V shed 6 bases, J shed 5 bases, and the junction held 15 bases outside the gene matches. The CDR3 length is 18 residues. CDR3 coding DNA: TGTGCCAGCAGCTTCTCCCCAGGGGGCGCAGGGAATAATTCACCCCTCCACTTT. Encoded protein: CASSFSPGGAGNNSPLHF.

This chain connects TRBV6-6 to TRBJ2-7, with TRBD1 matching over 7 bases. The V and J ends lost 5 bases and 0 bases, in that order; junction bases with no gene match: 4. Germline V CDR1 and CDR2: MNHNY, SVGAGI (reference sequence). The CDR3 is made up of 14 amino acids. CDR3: CASSADRASYEQYF. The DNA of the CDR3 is TGTGCCAGCAGTGCTGACAGGGCCTCCTACGAGCAGTACTTC.

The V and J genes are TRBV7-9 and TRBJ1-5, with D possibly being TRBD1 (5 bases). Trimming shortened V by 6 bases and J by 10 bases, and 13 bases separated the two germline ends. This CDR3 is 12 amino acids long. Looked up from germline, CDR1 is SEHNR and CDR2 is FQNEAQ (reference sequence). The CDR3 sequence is CASSTGRDPQHF. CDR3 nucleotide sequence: TGTGCCAGCAGTACTGGGAGGGACCCCCAGCATTTT.

Here the CDR3 reads CASSLTLVEETQYF. CDR3 coding DNA: TGTGCCAGCAGCTTGACGCTAGTTGAAGAGACCCAGTACTTC. This chain joins TRBV7-7 and TRBJ2-5, with D hard to call. Germline CDR1 SSHAT, CDR2 FNYEAQ (reference sequence). The CDR3 has 14 residues. Trimming took off 3 bases at V and 3 bases at J, with 11 bases between the two ends.

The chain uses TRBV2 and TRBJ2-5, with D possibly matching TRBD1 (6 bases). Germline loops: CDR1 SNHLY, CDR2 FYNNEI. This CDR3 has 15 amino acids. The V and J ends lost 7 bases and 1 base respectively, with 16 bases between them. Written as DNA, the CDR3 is TGTGCCAGCAAAATCAGGGGTCATCTCCAAGAGACCCAGTACTTC. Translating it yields CASKIRGHLQETQYF.

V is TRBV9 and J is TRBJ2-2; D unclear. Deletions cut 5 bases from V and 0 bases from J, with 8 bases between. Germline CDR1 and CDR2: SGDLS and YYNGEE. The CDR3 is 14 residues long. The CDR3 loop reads CASRGGTNTGELFF. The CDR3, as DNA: TGTGCCAGCAGAGGCGGCACGAACACCGGGGAGCTGTTTTTT.

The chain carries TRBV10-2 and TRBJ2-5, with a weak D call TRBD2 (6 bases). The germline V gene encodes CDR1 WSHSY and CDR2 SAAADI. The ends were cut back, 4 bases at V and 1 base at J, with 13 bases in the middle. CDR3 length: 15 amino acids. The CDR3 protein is CASSGPGVPQETQYF. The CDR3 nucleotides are TGCGCCAGCAGTGGGCCGGGAGTCCCCCAAGAGACCCAGTACTTC.

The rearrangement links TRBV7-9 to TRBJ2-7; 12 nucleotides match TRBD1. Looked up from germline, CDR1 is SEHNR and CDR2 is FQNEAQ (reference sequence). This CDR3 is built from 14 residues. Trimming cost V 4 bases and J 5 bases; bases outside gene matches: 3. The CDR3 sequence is CASSWGQGANEQYF. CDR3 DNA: TGTGCCAGCAGCTGGGGACAGGGGGCCAACGAGCAGTACTTC.

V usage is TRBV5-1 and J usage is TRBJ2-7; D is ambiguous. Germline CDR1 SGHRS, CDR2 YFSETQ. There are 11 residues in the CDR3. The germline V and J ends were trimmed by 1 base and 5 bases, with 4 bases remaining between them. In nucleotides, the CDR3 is TGCGCCAGCAGCTTGAGTGACGAGCAGTACTTC. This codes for CASSLSDEQYF.

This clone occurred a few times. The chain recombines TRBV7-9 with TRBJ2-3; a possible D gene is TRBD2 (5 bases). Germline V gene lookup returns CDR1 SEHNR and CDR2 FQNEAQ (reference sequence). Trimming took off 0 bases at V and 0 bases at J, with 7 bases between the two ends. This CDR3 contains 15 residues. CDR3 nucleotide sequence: TGTGCCAGCAGCTTAGCTAGCGCTAGCACAGATACGCAGTATTTT. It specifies CASSLASASTDTQYF.

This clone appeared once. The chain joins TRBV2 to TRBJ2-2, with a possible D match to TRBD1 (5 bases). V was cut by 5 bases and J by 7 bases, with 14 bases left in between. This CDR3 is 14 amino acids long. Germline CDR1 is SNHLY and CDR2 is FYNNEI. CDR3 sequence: CASSPDSPVGELFF. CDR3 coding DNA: TGTGCCAGCAGTCCAGACAGTCCCGTCGGGGAGCTGTTTTTT.

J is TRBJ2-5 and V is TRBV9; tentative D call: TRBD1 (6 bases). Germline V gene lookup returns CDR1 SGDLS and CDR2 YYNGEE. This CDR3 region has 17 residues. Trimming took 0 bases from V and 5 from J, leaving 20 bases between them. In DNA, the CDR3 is TGTGCCAGCAGCGTAGCTGCAGGCTGGGACACCGCCGAGACCCAGTACTTC. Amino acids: CASSVAAGWDTAETQYF. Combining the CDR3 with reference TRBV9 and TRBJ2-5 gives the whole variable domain DSGVTQTPKHLITATGQRVTLRCSPRSGDLSVYWYQQSLDQGLQFLIQYYNGEERAKGNILERFSAQQFPDLHSELNLSSLELGDSALYFCASSVAAGWDTAETQYFGPGTRLLVL.